This T cell receptor (beta chain) appears in the sequencing data of a study of blood T cell repertoires in COVID-19. Study-wide context: Nucleic acid was either cDNA or gDNA, and it came from T cells, B-cell-depleted T cells, or PBMCs.

Residents of about 25 US areas, aged about 18 to 100 years, made up the participants. Cohort 3 recovery required two negative PCRs, clearance, or symptom resolution. This CDR3 contains 18 residues. Germline-derived CDR1 and CDR2 are LNHDA and SQIVND (reference sequence). With 7 bases clipped from V and 0 bases from J, the junction kept 15 bases outside the gene matches. Authors' data handling: Nucleated cell counts were estimated from reference gene primer amplification. Clones were sequenced by immunoSEQ multiplex PCR, and TCRdb holds only the in-frame ones, with some missing. That table furnishes V, J and clone size, whereas the DNA furnished D and trimming. The sample carries over 200,000 clones, around 85% recorded once.

The sequencing input was PBMCs or T cells enriched from blood (not recorded which). The clonotype was recovered from a woman aged 45-65 years who had recovered from COVID-19. V gene TRBV19 combines with J gene TRBJ2-1; 7 nucleotides agree with TRBD2. The DNA for the CDR3 is TGTGCCAGTACCCTATCGGGAGGTGCGGAGAGCTCCTACAATGAGCAGTTCTTC. Its translation: CASTLSGGAESSYNEQFF.